This T cell receptor beta chain was identified during a study of blood T cell repertoires in COVID-19 (dated by TCRdb to the early 2020s). For context, the study as a whole: Samples from collaborators originated in the United States, Italy and Spain and spanned both the acute and convalescent phases of COVID-19. The prospective study material was composed of cDNA or gDNA derived from T cells, B-cell-depleted T cells, or PBMCs. Deeply sampled blood TCRbeta repertoires from subjects exposed to, actively infected with, or recovered from COVID-19 were included in the dataset. The repertoires were released in a freely available public database intended as a resource for research on the immune response to SARS-CoV-2. Samples came from the ongoing ImmuneRACE study (first 160 participants) plus 1,254 subjects from 6 global collaborators. Sample metadata almost always included a de-identified subject ID, COVID-19 status, age in years and sex. Where available, HLA class I and class II types were obtained from metadata supplied by the sample provider rather than from assay-based typing.

Participants in the prospective study were enrolled through a virtual design, were aged about 18 to 90 years, and lived in approximately 25 United States geographic areas. In the prospective study, participants were assigned to cohorts based on the clinical history participants reported in a screening survey and a study questionnaire. Exposed participants had been in contact with someone with a PCR-confirmed or clinician-diagnosed COVID-19 case within 2 weeks of study entry. Each participant in the prospective study had whole blood, serum and a nasopharyngeal or oropharyngeal swab collected by mobile phlebotomists. Prospective study participants could optionally give additional blood draws and questionnaires over an approximately two-month period. Before DNA extraction, prospective study blood samples were shipped either frozen or at room temperature. Broad study findings and their caveats: The amount of clinical and demographic metadata varied by source and participant and was provided uncurated.

On this clone: It lacks a known antigen. No qualities accompany the bases; no much larger clone lies one base away.

TCRbeta CDR3 regions were amplified from genomic DNA using the immunoSEQ Assay, a bias-controlled multiplex PCR. As for the authors' bioinformatics: The number of nucleated cells in each sample was estimated by amplification of reference gene primers within the assay. Sequence reads were collapsed and filtered to measure the absolute abundance of every unique TCRbeta CDR3 rearrangement. Productive Simpson clonality was computed per sample as the square root of Simpson's diversity index over productive rearrangements. Here the immuneACCESS table is served through TCRdb, limited to in-frame sequences with V and J called. Missing clones are a known gap in these copies; in checked studies unresolved V genes cover under half, and the rest lacks a known reason. Clone size and V and J calls were adopted from that table, with D and trimming inferred from the DNA. Across this sample there are fewer than 350,000 clones, with 88% seen only once. The top ten hold 0.95% to 1.1% of the sample.

Counted from cysteine to phenylalanine, this CDR3 has 14 amino acids. Of the read, only the CDR3 DNA is kept; its 42 bases are in frame from base 1. The germline V gene provides CDR1 SNHLY and CDR2 FYNNEI. Ends trimmed: V by 7 bases, J by 0 bases; bases unmatched to a gene: 6. The sequence came from a woman aged 25 to 39 who had been exposed to COVID-19. Recombination linked TRBV2 to TRBJ2-7, with TRBD2 matching 7 junction bases. Material: PBMCs or T cells enriched from blood (not recorded which). The CDR3 region has the sequence CASTHTGGSYEQYF. The sequenced DNA is TGTGCCAGCACTCATACGGGGGGCTCCTACGAGCAGTACTTC. This CDR3, with the reference TRBV2 and TRBJ2-7 proteins standing in past its ends, gives the full variable domain EPEVTQTPSHQVTQMGQEVILRCVPISNHLYFYWYRQILGQKVEFLVSFYNNEISEKSEIFDDQFSVERPDGSNFTLKIRSTKLEDSAMYFCASTHTGGSYEQYFGPGTRLTVT.